The 6 T cell receptor beta chains below all came from one sample that was sequenced in a study of Graves' ophthalmopathy and Graves' hyperthyroidism. Investigators amplified TCR beta CDR3 regions from RNA transcripts. Investigators did first-round RT-PCR with HTBI primers, then second-round multiplex PCR. One entry per CDR3 protein, called by TCRdb with MiXCR from the multiplex PCR reads. The sample consists of some 350,000 distinct CDR3 sequences, roughly a sixth of them appearing once. Material for sequencing was peripheral blood. The receptors originated from an adult woman with stable Graves' hyperthyroidism.

This clonotype turned up a few times. The V gene is TRBV20-1, the J gene TRBJ2-7; 7 positions agree with TRBD1. V lost 0 bases to trimming and J lost 10 bases; unmatched junction nucleotides: 21. CDR1 and CDR2 from the germline V gene are DFQATT and SNEGSKA (reference sequence). The CDR3 extends over 17 amino acids. The CDR3 DNA is TGCAGTGCTAGAGAGCGAGGCCGGGACAGAGAACTATCGGTCCAGTACTTC. This codes for CSARERGRDRELSVQYF.

This clonotype was recorded many times. The rearrangement uses TRBV2 and TRBJ2-5; D not resolved. Germline values: CDR1 SNHLY, CDR2 FYNNEI. The CDR3 is 14 residues long. V was pared by 2 bases and J by 5 bases, with 12 bases between. CDR3: CASSELPGSETQYF. Here the CDR3 DNA reads TGTGCCAGCAGTGAACTTCCTGGTTCTGAGACCCAGTACTTC.

This clonotype came up many times. The V and J genes are TRBV28 and TRBJ1-5; 8 positions match TRBD1. J lost 3 bases, V lost 6 bases, and 10 bases had no gene match. The CDR3 sequence is 16 residues long. Germline CDR1 and CDR2: MDHEN and SYDVKM. The CDR3 reads CASSLGDRGVNQPQHF. The CDR3 coding sequence is TGTGCCAGCAGCCTAGGCGACAGGGGAGTCAATCAGCCCCAGCATTTT.

In this sample, this clonotype turned up many times. This rearrangement joins TRBV7-2 to TRBJ2-5, with 8 bases lining up with TRBD2. The CDR3 totals 15 residues. Germline V gene data show CDR1 as SGHTA and CDR2 as FQGNSA. V was clipped by 8 bases and J by 1 base; unmatched bases: 9. CDR3 loop: CASGPGRGVQETQYF. The CDR3 nucleotides read TGTGCCAGCGGCCCAGGGCGGGGGGTCCAAGAGACCCAGTACTTC.

This clonotype was observed at least ten times. The CDR3 spells CASSRTRVYGANVLTF. As DNA, the CDR3 is TGTGCCAGCAGCCGAACCAGGGTTTATGGGGCCAACGTCCTGACTTTC. V is TRBV12-3 or TRBV12-4 and J is TRBJ2-6; D perhaps matches TRBD1 (5 bases). The CDR3 contains 16 residues. V was pared by 6 bases and J by 3 bases, with 15 bases between.

The table lists this clonotype with many counts. The chain recombines TRBV27 with TRBJ1-1, with 12 nucleotides matching TRBD1. The CDR3 contains 14 residues. V shed 6 bases and J 7 bases; nucleotides not matched to a gene: 6. Germline V gene sequence: CDR1 MNHEY, CDR2 SMNVEV (reference sequence). CDR3 in DNA: TGTGCCAGCAGAAGGGACAGGGGGCCCGGTGAAGCTTTCTTT. This sequence encodes CASRRDRGPGEAFF.